Below, 9 T cell receptor beta chains from the same sample are listed, as sequenced in a study of control samples from healthy donors and cancer patients. Libraries were prepared by immunoSEQ multiplex PCR; TCRdb keeps only in-frame clonotypes and omits some of them. The repertoire includes around 30,000 clones, approximately 94% of them detected once, and less than 8.5% sits in the top ten. Sequenced input: blood. These receptors were collected from a man aged 60 to 69 in good health.

This rearrangement joins TRBV11-2 to TRBJ2-1, with 9 bases lining up with TRBD1. Looked up from germline, CDR1 is SGHAT and CDR2 is FQNNGV. This CDR3 comprises 16 residues. V gave up 4 bases and J gave up 5 bases; unmatched junction bases: 9. The chain's CDR3 is CASSSRDRAFNNEQFF. The CDR3 DNA follows: TGTGCCAGCAGCTCCCGGGACAGGGCCTTTAACAATGAGCAGTTCTTC.

This clone was recorded a few times. The J gene is TRBJ2-7, the V gene TRBV5-1; 7 bases agree with TRBD1. The CDR3 sequence is 14 residues long. Per the germline V gene, CDR1 is SGHRS and CDR2 is YFSETQ. The trim removed 5 bases at V and 0 bases at J, leaving 5 bases unmatched. The chain's CDR3 is CASRGTGVSYEQYF. The CDR3 DNA reads as TGCGCCAGCAGGGGAACAGGGGTCTCCTACGAGCAGTACTTC.

This clone came up once. This sequence joins TRBV9 and TRBJ1-2; 9 bases align to TRBD1. The CDR3 is 16 residues long. Per germline, CDR1 SGDLS and CDR2 YYNGEE. V lost 9 bases and J lost 7; bases outside the gene matches: 19. CDR3 amino acids: CANPTGTGTGCGGYTF. CDR3 in DNA: TGTGCCAACCCGACCGGGACAGGGACAGGGTGCGGTGGCTACACCTTC.

This sequence joins TRBV4-1 and TRBJ1-1; the D gene is possibly TRBD1 (5 bases). Germline CDR1 reads MGHRA; CDR2 reads YSYEKL. The germline V and J ends were trimmed by 2 bases and 3 bases, with 16 bases remaining between them. The CDR3 extends over 16 amino acids. The chain's CDR3 is CASSQPGRGIYTEAFF. The CDR3 DNA reads TGCGCCAGCAGCCAACCGGGGCGGGGCATTTACACTGAAGCTTTCTTT.

V gene TRBV6-2 or TRBV6-3 combines with J gene TRBJ1-2, with D maybe TRBD1 (5 bases). Germline V CDR1 and CDR2: MNHEY, SVGEGT. This CDR3 has 16 residues. Trimming took 2 bases from V and 2 from J, leaving 15 bases between them. Here the CDR3 reads CASSYPPPGGNYGYTF. CDR3 nucleotides: TGTGCCAGCAGTTACCCCCCACCGGGGGGAAACTATGGCTACACCTTC.

J is TRBJ1-1 and V is TRBV10-1; 7 positions match TRBD1. With 3 bases clipped from V and 1 base from J, the junction kept 8 bases outside the gene matches. Germline-derived CDR1 and CDR2 are WNHNN and SYGVQD (reference sequence). This CDR3 is built from 16 residues. The CDR3 DNA is TGCGCCAGCAGTGACCGATACGGACAGGAGAACACTGAAGCTTTCTTT. Translation: CASSDRYGQENTEAFF.

The DNA for the CDR3 is TGTGCCAGCAGCGGCCAAAGACAGGGGGGCACTGAAGCTTTCTTT. It is translated as CASSGQRQGGTEAFF. This sequence joins TRBV7-9 and TRBJ1-1; 9 bases are shared with TRBD1. With V trimmed by 5 bases and J by 4 bases, 8 bases remained unmatched. The CDR3 sequence is 15 residues long. Per germline, CDR1 SEHNR and CDR2 FQNEAQ (reference sequence).

V usage is TRBV4-1 and J usage is TRBJ1-1, with no clear D. The CDR3 is 14 residues long. Trimming took off 2 bases at V and 0 bases at J, with 7 bases between the two ends. The germline gives CDR1 MGHRA, CDR2 YSYEKL. DNA of the CDR3: TGCGCCAGCAGCCAAATACAGATGAACACTGAAGCTTTCTTT. As protein: CASSQIQMNTEAFF.

This rearrangement joins TRBV29-1 to TRBJ1-1; 7 bases are shared with TRBD1. The CDR3 is 14 amino acids. Germline V gene lookup returns CDR1 SQVTM and CDR2 ANQGSEA. V lost 3 bases and J lost 5; bases outside the gene matches: 9. The CDR3 reads CSVEDSSRGTEAFF. As DNA, the CDR3 is TGCAGCGTTGAGGACAGCTCCAGGGGGACTGAAGCTTTCTTT.